This passage covers 26 T cell receptor beta chains from one sample sequenced in a study of T cell clonality in common variable immunodeficiency. TCRdb keeps only in-frame clones here, not all; method: immunoSEQ multiplex PCR. This repertoire lists approximately 51,000 clones without singletons; about 5.9% sits in the top ten. Sequenced input: peripheral blood mononuclear cells. These receptors all stem from a person between 18 and 69 years old in good health.

This clone showed up many times. The read stops 3 residues short of the end of the CDR3; the missing end is completed from the germline J gene. The rearrangement joins TRBV12-3 or TRBV12-4 to TRBJ2-2; tentatively, D is TRBD2 (7 bases). The CDR3 runs to 17 residues. V was shortened by 6 bases and J by 1 base, with 18 bases between the two germline ends. The sequenced CDR3 bases are TGTGCCAGCAGCTCCCCCCAAGGGGGGGGGAACACCGGGGAG. It is translated as CASSSPQGGGNTGE. From start to end, the CDR3 is CASSSPQGGGNTGELFF.

This clone was counted at least ten times. The CDR3 goes on 3 residues after the read ends, and that part is filled in from the germline J gene. The V and J genes are TRBV28 and TRBJ2-7, with 7 bases lining up with TRBD1. The V gene's germline CDR1 is MDHEN and CDR2 SYDVKM. Losses at the gene ends were 2 bases for V and 2 bases for J; bases not matched to a gene: 3. The CDR3 contains 14 residues. This CDR3 reads CASSLPTGAYEQYF. CDR3 bases read: TGTGCCAGCAGTTTACCTACAGGGGCCTACGAG.

With respect to this clone: The read halts 3 residues ahead of the CDR3 end, with the missing end drawn from the germline J gene. V is TRBV20-1 and J is TRBJ1-5, with 7 positions matching TRBD1. The V gene's germline CDR1 is DFQATT and CDR2 SNEGSKA (reference sequence). The length of the CDR3 is 15 residues. Trimming cost V 6 bases and J 0 bases; bases outside gene matches: 8. CDR3 DNA, as far as it was read: TGCAGTGCCCGCAGGGGGTTGGATAGCAATCAGCCC. It is translated as CSARRGLDSNQP. In full, the CDR3 is CSARRGLDSNQPQHF.

This clone was recorded at least ten times. The read finishes 3 residues shy of the CDR3 end, and the germline J gene is used to complete it. The chain uses TRBV7-7 and TRBJ2-5; TRBD2 aligns across 11 bases. There are 16 residues in the CDR3. Germline V gene sequence: CDR1 SSHAT, CDR2 FNYEAQ (reference sequence). After removal of 5 bases from V and 1 base from J, the junction contained 6 bases not matched to a gene. The CDR3 DNA, read in part, is TGTGCCAGCAGCCAGGGACTAGCGGTGTCCCAAGAGACC. Amino acids: CASSQGLAVSQET. The full CDR3 is CASSQGLAVSQETQYF.

A note on this clone: The sequenced fragment ends 3 residues before the CDR3 boundary, so the rest is inferred from the germline J gene. The chain has TRBV7-2 and TRBJ1-2; possibly TRBD1 for D (6 bases). CDR1 and CDR2 (germline): SGHTA, FQGNSA. The CDR3 runs to 12 residues. This CDR3 reads CASAQGSETYTF. Incomplete CDR3 DNA: TGTGCCAGCGCACAGGGAAGCGAGACC.

At least ten counts were recorded for this clone. Coverage ceases 3 residues before the CDR3 finishes, and the germline J gene fills in the end. The chain employs TRBV6-2 or TRBV6-3 and TRBJ2-4, with 8 positions matching TRBD1. Germline CDR1 is MNHEY and CDR2 is SVGEGT. Trimming took 8 bases from V and 7 from J; bases not matched to a gene: 4. This CDR3 has 12 residues. CDR3: CASGQGGNIQYF. The CDR3 DNA, read in part, is TGTGCCAGCGGACAGGGTGGGAACATT.

This clone was seen at least ten times. The read ends 3 residues shy of where the CDR3 ends; the end is completed using the germline J gene. The chain uses TRBV5-1 and TRBJ2-1; 10 bases are a match to TRBD2. CDR3 length: 14 amino acids. V trimming: 6 bases; J trimming: 5 bases; junction bases outside the gene matches: 5. Germline V gene lookup returns CDR1 SGHRS and CDR2 YFSETQ. CDR3 in amino acids: CASNRGTSDNEQFF. Incomplete CDR3 DNA: TGCGCCAGCAATCGGGGGACTAGCGACAATGAG.

This clone was observed many times. The missing CDR3 end, 3 residues past where the read stops, is filled in from the germline J gene. The gene calls are TRBV19 and TRBJ2-5, with D unclear. Trimming took off 10 bases at V and 6 bases at J, with 15 bases between the two ends. CDR3 length: 12 residues. Germline V gene sequence: CDR1 LNHDA, CDR2 SQIVND (reference sequence). CDR3 loop: CATQRLSQTQYF. The sequenced part of the CDR3 DNA is TGTGCCACCCAGAGACTCTCCCAGACC. The whole variable domain, filled in from reference TRBV19 and TRBJ2-5, reads DGGITQSPKYLFRKEGQNVTLSCEQNLNHDAMYWYRQDPGQGLRLIYYSQIVNDFQKGDIAEGYSVSREKKESFPLTVTSAQKNPTAFYLCATQRLSQTQYFGPGTRLLVL.

This clone was found many times. The missing CDR3 end, 3 residues past where the read stops, is filled in from the germline J gene. This sequence joins TRBV19 and TRBJ2-7, with TRBD1 matching over 10 bases. The CDR3 length is 16 residues. Germline V gene lookup returns CDR1 LNHDA and CDR2 SQIVND (reference sequence). Germline trimming cut 3 bases from V and 3 bases from J; bases unmatched to any gene: 8. The CDR3 spells CASSIKDRGTLYEQYF. Incomplete CDR3 DNA: TGTGCCAGTAGTATTAAGGACAGGGGGACTCTCTACGAG.

This clone was detected ten times or more. Read data end 3 residues before the CDR3 end; the end is taken from the germline J gene. This chain uses TRBV6-1 with TRBJ2-7; 8 bases line up with TRBD1. The trim removed 1 base at V and 5 bases at J, leaving 7 bases unmatched. The CDR3 contains 15 residues. CDR1 is MNHNS and CDR2 is SASEGT in the germline V gene. This chain's CDR3 is CASSEGTGGSHEQYF. Incomplete CDR3 DNA: TGTGCCAGCAGTGAAGGAACAGGGGGATCGCACGAG.

In this sample, this clone turned up many times. The CDR3 goes on 3 residues after the read ends, and that part is filled in from the germline J gene. The V gene is TRBV4-1, the J gene TRBJ1-1; D not resolved. This CDR3 is 11 amino acids long. Germline CDR1 reads MGHRA; CDR2 reads YSYEKL. The DNA read from the CDR3 is TGCGCCAGCAGCCAAGGGCTCAAC. Protein product: CASSQGLN. The whole CDR3 protein is CASSQGLNAFF.

This clone was counted many times. From the germline J gene comes the end of the CDR3, since the read stops 3 residues before it. This sequence joins TRBV2 and TRBJ2-5; 8 nucleotides align to TRBD2. CDR3 size: 12 residues. Germline assignment: CDR1 SNHLY and CDR2 FYNNEI. V was clipped by 6 bases and J by 3 bases; unmatched bases: 0. The CDR3 loop is CASRGLEETQYF. The sequenced part of the CDR3 DNA is TGTGCCAGCAGGGGACTAGAAGAGACC.

In its sample, this clone was seen many times. The read is 3 residues too short to cover the CDR3 end, so that end is filled in from the germline J gene. The V call is TRBV5-6, the J call TRBJ1-2; D might be TRBD1 (5 bases). CDR3 length: 12 residues. CDR1 SGHDT and CDR2 YYEEEE come from the germline V gene. The CDR3 protein is CASSQGLGGYTF. Incomplete CDR3 DNA: TGTGCCAGCAGCCAGGGATTGGGGGGC.

This clone was seen repeatedly, ten times or more. The covered CDR3 bases are TGTGCCAGTAGTATTTCGGGCAGCGGCTACGAG. Its translation is CASSISGSGYE. The whole CDR3 protein reads CASSISGSGYEQYF. V gene TRBV19 combines with J gene TRBJ2-7, with a weak D call TRBD2 (5 bases). The CDR3 end lies 3 residues beyond the end of the read and is filled in from the germline J gene. The germline gives CDR1 LNHDA, CDR2 SQIVND (reference sequence). Trimming shortened V by 3 bases and J by 3 bases, and 12 bases separated the two germline ends. This CDR3 spans 14 amino acids.

There are many counts of this clone. The CDR3 goes on 3 residues after the read ends, and that part is filled in from the germline J gene. The chain has TRBV20-1 and TRBJ1-4; D is perhaps TRBD1 (5 bases). Trimming removed 3 bases at V and 4 bases at J, with 6 bases between. This CDR3 has 12 amino acids. The germline gives CDR1 DFQATT, CDR2 SNEGSKA (reference sequence). The covered CDR3 bases are TGCAGTGCTAGGAGGGGTAATGAAAAA. It codes for CSARRGNEK. The complete CDR3 reads CSARRGNEKLFF.

This clone was seen ten or more times. Read data end 3 residues before the CDR3 end; the end is taken from the germline J gene. The V gene is TRBV9, the J gene TRBJ2-3, with 9 nucleotides matching TRBD2. The CDR3 is 16 amino acids. The V gene end was trimmed by 1 base and the J gene end by 0 bases; junction bases not matched to a gene: 3. Germline V lookup: CDR1 SGDLS, CDR2 YYNGEE. The part of the CDR3 DNA that was read is TGTGCCAGCAGCGTATTGGCGGGGGGGAGCACAGATACG. Translation gives CASSVLAGGSTDT. The complete CDR3 sequence is CASSVLAGGSTDTQYF. The full variable domain, with the rest looked up from reference TRBV9 and TRBJ2-3, is DSGVTQTPKHLITATGQRVTLRCSPRSGDLSVYWYQQSLDQGLQFLIQYYNGEERAKGNILERFSAQQFPDLHSELNLSSLELGDSALYFCASSVLAGGSTDTQYFGPGTRLTVL.

This clone appeared many times. The CDR3 end is not reached by the read, which stops 3 residues before it; the germline J gene fills it in. The chain employs TRBV6-1 and TRBJ1-5, with D maybe TRBD1 (5 bases). Germline V CDR1 and CDR2: MNHNS, SASEGT. The CDR3 runs to 15 residues. The V and J ends lost 3 bases and 2 bases respectively, with 11 bases between them. CDR3 DNA, as far as it was read: TGTGCCAGCAGTGAGAGGGGCAGAGGCAATCAGCCC. It codes for CASSERGRGNQP. The entire CDR3 is CASSERGRGNQPQHF.

This clone occurred a few times. A junction end diverges from the germline sequence, so it may reflect a read error. Coverage ceases 3 residues before the CDR3 finishes, and the germline J gene fills in the end. This sequence joins TRBV19 and TRBJ1-1; the D gene is possibly TRBD1 (6 bases). Germline assignment: CDR1 LNHDA and CDR2 SQIVND (reference sequence). CDR3 size: 17 residues. The sequenced CDR3 bases are TGTGCCAATAGTGTTGGACAGACTACAGCGCGGGACACTGAA. It encodes CANSVGQTTARDTE. Given in full, the CDR3 is CANSVGQTTARDTEAFF.

This clone came up many times. Read sequence stops 3 residues before the CDR3 end, and the germline J gene provides the missing end. The chain uses TRBV5-1 and TRBJ2-2, with a weak D call TRBD1 (6 bases). CDR1 is SGHRS and CDR2 is YFSETQ in the germline V gene. This CDR3 has 15 residues. Trimming left V 0 bases short and J 3 bases short, with 9 bases between. The CDR3 reads CASSLVAGDTGELFF. CDR3 DNA, as far as it was read: TGCGCCAGCAGCTTGGTGGCAGGGGACACCGGGGAG.

This clone was counted many times. The CDR3 end is not reached by the read, which stops 3 residues before it; the germline J gene fills it in. The chain is built from TRBV30 and TRBJ2-2, with unresolved D. This CDR3 is 16 amino acids long. CDR1 is GTSNPN and CDR2 is SVGIG in the germline V gene (reference sequence). The CDR3: CAWSVSLSSTNEKLFF. Incomplete CDR3 DNA: TGTGCCTGGAGTGTATCCCTTAGTAGCACTAATGAAAAG.

This clone was seen ten or more times. The read ends 3 residues early relative to the CDR3; the germline J gene fills the gap. The rearrangement uses TRBV30 and TRBJ2-1; 8 bases map to TRBD2. The CDR3 is made up of 14 amino acids. The ends lost 1 base at V and 3 bases at J; junction bases unmatched: 2. Looked up from germline, CDR1 is GTSNPN and CDR2 is SVGIG (reference sequence). This chain's CDR3 is CAWSDLAGYNEQFF. The CDR3 DNA, read in part, is TGTGCCTGGAGTGACCTAGCGGGCTACAATGAG.

This clone came up many times. Read sequence stops 3 residues before the CDR3 end, and the germline J gene provides the missing end. The genes are TRBV12-3 or TRBV12-4 and TRBJ1-4; no firm D call. Trimming pared 6 bases from V and 8 bases from J, leaving 7 bases between. The CDR3 runs 11 residues. The CDR3 DNA, read in part, is TGTGCCAGCAGCCCACACGAAAAA. Translating it yields CASSPHEK. The whole CDR3 region reads CASSPHEKLFF.

Many counts were recorded for this clone. The CDR3 reads CAWSVAGGYIQYF. Partial CDR3 DNA: TGTGCCTGGAGTGTAGCGGGGGGCTACATT. J is TRBJ2-4 and V is TRBV30, with TRBD2 matching 9 bases. Coverage ceases 3 residues before the CDR3 finishes, and the germline J gene fills in the end. The V segment lost 0 bases and the J segment 8 bases; nucleotides outside the gene matches: 2. There are 13 residues in the CDR3. Germline CDR1 and CDR2: GTSNPN and SVGIG (reference sequence). Full variable domain (missing parts from reference TRBV30 and TRBJ2-4): SQTIHQWPATLVQPVGSPLSLECTVEGTSNPNLYWYRQAAGRGLQLLFYSVGIGQISSEVPQNLSASRPQDRQFILSSKKLLLSDSGFYLCAWSVAGGYIQYFGAGTRLSVL.

This clone was recorded many times. The read ends 3 residues shy of where the CDR3 ends; the end is completed using the germline J gene. Within the sample, other DNA sequences also encode this same CDR3. This rearrangement joins TRBV30 to TRBJ1-2; maybe TRBD1 (6 bases). The germline V gene has CDR1 GTSNPN and CDR2 SVGIG (reference sequence). This CDR3 is built from 13 residues. Trimming pared 2 bases from V and 6 bases from J, leaving 13 bases between. The CDR3 DNA, read in part, is TGTGCCTGGAGTCTGGGGGGGCGACATGGC. Its translation: CAWSLGGRHG. The full CDR3 is CAWSLGGRHGYTF.

Comment on this clone: The read is 3 residues too short to cover the CDR3 end, so that end is filled in from the germline J gene. The rearrangement joins TRBV19 to TRBJ2-7, with TRBD2 matching over 9 bases. CDR3 length: 14 residues. Germline V gives CDR1 LNHDA, CDR2 SQIVND (reference sequence). After removal of 5 bases from V and 5 bases from J, the junction contained 7 bases not matched to a gene. The CDR3 reads CASSGLAGAHEQYF. Partial CDR3 DNA: TGTGCCAGTAGTGGATTAGCGGGGGCCCACGAG.

This clone was observed many times. CDR3 DNA (partial): TGTGCCAGCAGTGTTAGCGGGGGGGCACGCGGGGAG. It specifies CASSVSGGARGE. The complete CDR3 reads CASSVSGGARGELFF. This chain links TRBV6-2 or TRBV6-3 with TRBJ2-2, with 11 bases fitting TRBD2. Read sequence stops 3 residues before the CDR3 end, and the germline J gene provides the missing end. The CDR3 extends over 15 amino acids. Germline V gene lookup returns CDR1 MNHEY and CDR2 SVGEGT. V shed 5 bases and J 7 bases; nucleotides not matched to a gene: 6.